The rows below give T cell receptor beta chains drawn from one sample of a study of T cell changes during pregnancy in multiple sclerosis. Sequencing used immunoSEQ multiplex PCR; TCRdb keeps in-frame clones, though not all of them. Here the sample spans roughly 83,000 clones, about 90% being singletons. This material consisted of PBMCs, taken in the first trimester of pregnancy. These TCRs come from a female donor in good health, serving as a control in a pregnancy study. Some clones in this sample may be carry-over from other donors' samples. Both conserved end residues are part of each CDR3. A D gene is named only where the DNA matches it firmly. Clone size is not always given. Where it is, it says once, few, many or a class for expanded clones.

>TRBJ2-5|12|NA|NA|TRBV29-1
TGCAGCGTTCAGGGCGACCAAGAGACCCAGTACTTC
CSVQGDQETQYF
>TRBJ2-7|15|TRBD2|NA|TRBV7-2
TGTGCCAGCAGAATGGGACTAGCGGGAGGTGACGAGCAGTACTTC
CASRMGLAGGDEQYF
>TRBJ2-7|14|NA|once|TRBV4-1
TGCGCCAGCAGCCAAGCTGCTAGTCTCTACGAGCAGTACTTC
CASSQAASLYEQYF
>TRBJ1-4|13|NA|NA|TRBV27
TGTGCCAGCAAAATGAGCTGGGAGGAAAAACTGTTTTTT
CASKMSWEEKLFF
>TRBJ1-2|13|NA|once|TRBV19
TGTGCCAGTATGCCCAGGATGGTCTATGGCTACACCTTC
CASMPRMVYGYTF
>TRBJ2-2|15|TRBD1|NA|TRBV4-2
TGTGCCAGCAGCCAGGAAACAGGGGGTGCCGGGGAGCTGTTTTTT
CASSQETGGAGELFF
>TRBJ1-6|14|TRBD1|NA|TRBV25-1
TGTGCCAGCAGTGTGACAGGGATAAGTTCACCCCTCCACTTT
CASSVTGISSPLHF
>TRBJ2-1|17|TRBD2|NA|TRBV6-1
TGTGCCAGCAGTGAGAGACTAGCGGGAGGAAGGGACAATGAGCAGTTCTTC
CASSERLAGGRDNEQFF
>TRBJ1-5|14|TRBD1|NA|TRBV6-1
TGTGCCAGCAGTGGACAGGGTTACGGGCAGCCCCAGCATTTT
CASSGQGYGQPQHF
>TRBJ2-2|14|NA|NA|TRBV10-1
TGCGCCAGCAGTGAGACAGGGAACACCGGGGAGCTGTTTTTT
CASSETGNTGELFF
>TRBJ2-1|16|TRBD2|NA|TRBV14
TGTGCCAGCAGCCAGGTAGCGGGGGGGCCCTACAATGAGCAGTTCTTC
CASSQVAGGPYNEQFF
>TRBJ1-4|14|NA|NA|TRBV28
TGTGCCGCGGGCAGGAGTAGTGATTGGGGAAAACTGTTTTTT
CAAGRSSDWGKLFF
>TRBJ1-6|15|NA|NA|TRBV5-1
TGCGCCAGCAGCTCGCTCGACAGGAATAATTCACCCCTCCACTTT
CASSSLDRNNSPLHF
>TRBJ2-3|16|NA|NA|TRBV9
TGTGCCAGCAGCGTAGAACGGCGGGGAGGTACAGATACGCAGTATTTT
CASSVERRGGTDTQYF
>TRBJ1-6|15|TRBD1|NA|TRBV5-6
TGTGCCAGCAGCAAGGGACAGGGGAGTGGGTCACCCCTCCACTTT
CASSKGQGSGSPLHF
>TRBJ2-7|13|NA|once|TRBV5-1
TGCGCCAGCAGCTTGGGTATTAAATACGAGCAGTACTTC
CASSLGIKYEQYF
>TRBJ2-3|16|NA|NA|TRBV9
TGTGCCAGCAGCGTAGTTTACGGTTCGGCGGCAGATACGCAGTATTTT
CASSVVYGSAADTQYF
>TRBJ2-5|13|NA|NA|TRBV6-5
TGTGCCAGCAGTTATCAGGGTCAAGAGACCCAGTACTTC
CASSYQGQETQYF
>TRBJ1-1|15|NA|NA|TRBV6-6
TGTGCCAGCAGTTACTCGGACATAGCGGACACTGAAGCTTTCTTT
CASSYSDIADTEAFF
>TRBJ2-3|17|NA|NA|TRBV5-1
TGCGCCAGCAGCTTGGGCAGAACAGGCCTTAGCACAGATACGCAGTATTTT
CASSLGRTGLSTDTQYF
>TRBJ2-3|15|TRBD2|NA|TRBV29-1
TGCAGCTCCAAACTAGCGGGAGGGCCGGGAAGTACGCAGTATTTT
CSSKLAGGPGSTQYF
>TRBJ1-5|17|NA|once|TRBV7-2
TGTGCCAGCAGCTTAGGGCTGGGACACGAGAGCAATCAGCCCCAGCATTTT
CASSLGLGHESNQPQHF
>TRBJ2-7|14|TRBD1|NA|TRBV10-3
TGTGCCATCACCGGGACAGGGCGCTCCTACGAGCAGTACTTC
CAITGTGRSYEQYF
>TRBJ2-3|16|TRBD2|NA|TRBV27
TGTGCCAGCAGTTTCTATCTAACTAGCGGCACAGATACGCAGTATTTT
CASSFYLTSGTDTQYF
>TRBJ2-1|11|NA|NA|TRBV2
TGTGCCCCAGGTCAGGGCAATGAGCAGTTCTTC
CAPGQGNEQFF
>TRBJ1-2|14|NA|NA|TRBV18
TGTGCCAGCTCGTTGGGGACTGCTCAAGGGGGCTACACCTTC
CASSLGTAQGGYTF
>TRBJ2-5|15|TRBD2|NA|TRBV30
TGTGCCTGGAGCCCCCTAGCGGGAGTAGTAGAGACCCAGTACTTC
CAWSPLAGVVETQYF
>TRBJ1-3|17|TRBD1|NA|TRBV7-2
TGTGCCAGCAGCTCGACCAGGGGGCACCGGCCTGGAAACACCATATATTTT
CASSSTRGHRPGNTIYF
>TRBJ2-7|15|TRBD1|NA|TRBV7-2
TGTGCCAGCAGCCCTACAGGGGATTTGTTTGGCGAGCAGTACTTC
CASSPTGDLFGEQYF
>TRBJ2-7|15|TRBD2|NA|TRBV28
TGTGCCAGCAGTTCCGGTAGCGGGAGGGTGCACGAGCAGTACTTC
CASSSGSGRVHEQYF